What follows describes a single T cell receptor beta chain. What it binds is not known. J lost 4 bases, V lost 6 bases, and 1 base had no gene match. CDR1 and CDR2 (germline): MDHEN, SYDVKM. This CDR3 is built from 14 residues. The table came from immunoSEQ multiplex PCR; TCRdb's copy has only in-frame clones and leaves some out. In the table there are some 70,000 clones, about 89% of which are singletons. The data were obtained in a study of resident and recirculating memory T cells in vitiligo. At the level of the study: Each patient gave two lesional and two nonlesional epidermal shave biopsies, plus PBMCs. The samples were homogenized without cell sorting before genomic DNA extraction. Study-level points and caveats: Non-conserved TCRs across sites and patients suggested distinct clones per lesion.

Stability required unchanged lesions during the previous 6 months. J is TRBJ2-3 and V is TRBV28; TRBD2 matches at 13 bases. This receptor was taken from a male donor with vitiligo. Sequenced: blood. The DNA of the CDR3 is TGTGCCAGCAGAACTAGCGGGGGGGCAGATACGCAGTATTTT. This sequence encodes CASRTSGGADTQYF. Based on the CDR3 plus reference TRBV28 and TRBJ2-3, the full variable domain is DVKVTQSSRYLVKRTGEKVFLECVQDMDHENMFWYRQDPGLGLRLIYFSYDVKMKEKGDIPEGYSVSREKKERFSLILESASTNQTSMYLCASRTSGGADTQYFGPGTRLTVL.